This T cell receptor (beta chain) was profiled in a study of spatial heterogeneity in lung cancer. This CDR3 has 13 residues. In germline, CDR1 is MDHEN, CDR2 SYDVKM. V shed 8 bases and J 1 base; nucleotides not matched to a gene: 1. Time point here: blood at routine non-recurrence follow-up after resection. This clonotype was found a few times. The target antigen is unknown. TCRdb reprocessed the 5' RACE reads via MiXCR and lists one record per CDR3 protein. The sample carries approximately 110,000 distinct CDR3 sequences, roughly 10% recorded once. General study findings and limits: Resection blood, more than follow-up blood, showed ubiquitous expanded tumor TCRs.

The specimen comprised PBMCs, sampled at follow-up. The V gene is TRBV28, the J gene TRBJ1-5, with 8 bases fitting TRBD1. This receptor was obtained from a female donor with early-stage non-small cell lung cancer. CDR3 in amino acids: CASRQGSNQPQHF. The CDR3 DNA reads as TGTGCCAGCCGACAGGGGAGCAATCAGCCCCAGCATTTT. Using reference TRBV28 and TRBJ1-5 for the parts outside the CDR3, the full variable domain is DVKVTQSSRYLVKRTGEKVFLECVQDMDHENMFWYRQDPGLGLRLIYFSYDVKMKEKGDIPEGYSVSREKKERFSLILESASTNQTSMYLCASRQGSNQPQHFGDGTRLSIL.